This note documents a single TCR beta chain sequence. Its specificity is not known. These data originate in a study of OX40 agonist ivuxolimab in advanced cancers. Study summary: Every 2 weeks, patients received ivuxolimab intravenously, dosed at 0.01 to 10 mg/kg. From 23 to 79 years was the age range, with a mean of around 56 years, and 65% to 90% were male. The study's findings and limits: Expanded clones belonging to CD8+ T cells outnumbered, on average, those of CD4+. Antigen specificity of clonally expanded peripheral T cells was not established.

Some clones are missing from TCRdb's copy, which holds only in-frame ones; the method was immunoSEQ multiplex PCR. The data contain some 60,000 clones, less than 85% of them singletons. The V and J ends lost 5 bases and 8 bases respectively, with 16 bases between them. CDR3 length equals 13 residues. Germline CDR1 and CDR2: MNHEY and SVGAGI. The chain combines TRBV6-5 with TRBJ2-7; TRBD1 is a possible D gene (6 bases). The origin of this receptor is an adult with an advanced solid tumor such as melanoma, head and neck, liver or kidney cancer. The sample was CD4+ or CD8+ T cells sorted from blood, taken in a trial of the OX40 agonist ivuxolimab. The CDR3 DNA reads as TGTGCCAGCAGTACAGCCAACAGGGCACAGCAGTACTTC. It specifies CASSTANRAQQYF.